This TCR beta chain was observed in a study of T cell changes during pregnancy in multiple sclerosis. This CDR3 has 15 amino acids. Germline CDR1 reads SGHNT; CDR2 reads YYREEE (reference sequence). Trimming removed 0 bases at V and 0 bases at J, with 10 bases between. Produced via immunoSEQ multiplex PCR; TCRdb's table is partial and in-frame only. The sample carries tens of thousands of clones, approximately 95% recorded once. The chain couples TRBV5-4 to TRBJ2-7; D is ambiguous. The specimen comprised peripheral blood, sampled in the second trimester of pregnancy. This sequence originates from a female donor in good health, enrolled as a control in a pregnancy study. CDR3 region: CASSLGSDHSYEQYF. Written as DNA, the CDR3 is TGTGCCAGCAGCTTGGGGAGCGACCACTCCTACGAGCAGTACTTC.